The text below deals with one T cell receptor (beta chain). The ends were cut back, 4 bases at V and 4 bases at J, with 11 bases in the middle. The CDR3 contains 14 residues. The germline CDR1 and CDR2 sequences are SGHVS and FQNEAQ. The data originate from a study of blood T cell repertoires in COVID-19. The protocol was immunoSEQ multiplex PCR, while the TCRdb copy is restricted to in-frame clones and leaves out a portion. The sample includes fewer than 200,000 clones, roughly four fifths of them seen just once. V gene TRBV7-8 combines with J gene TRBJ1-5; D is possibly TRBD1 (6 bases). Sequencing was done on a sample of peripheral blood. The TCR comes from an older man with active or convalescent COVID-19. CDR3 region: CASSSGETNQPQHF. The CDR3 region has the DNA TGTGCCAGCAGCTCAGGGGAAACGAATCAGCCCCAGCATTTT.